The 10 T cell receptor beta chains presented below share a single source sample, sequenced in a study of T cell changes during pregnancy in multiple sclerosis. Using immunoSEQ multiplex PCR, the repertoire was profiled, and TCRdb retains in-frame clones only, with some absent. In the table there are under 50,000 clones, approximately 94% of which are singletons. The starting material was CD4+ T cells from peripheral blood mononuclear cells, obtained after pregnancy. These receptors all stem from a female donor with multiple sclerosis, enrolled in a pregnancy study.

The rearrangement joins TRBV27 to TRBJ1-3, with 7 bases fitting TRBD1. CDR1 and CDR2 from the germline V gene are MNHEY and SMNVEV (reference sequence). This CDR3 spans 18 amino acids. The V segment lost 0 bases and the J segment 0 bases; nucleotides outside the gene matches: 8. The DNA of the CDR3 is TGTGCCAGCAGTTTATCCCCCAGGGGGTTGAGCTCTGGAAACACCATATATTTT. Protein: CASSLSPRGLSSGNTIYF.

J is TRBJ1-2 and V is TRBV4-2; D may be TRBD1 (5 bases). V lost 0 bases and J 4 bases, leaving 18 bases between the germline ends. CDR1 is LGHNA and CDR2 is YNFKEQ in the germline V gene. This CDR3 spans 17 amino acids. This CDR3 is CASSQEPAGRGGYGYTF. CDR3 bases: TGTGCCAGCAGCCAAGAGCCTGCCGGTAGGGGCGGCTATGGCTACACCTTC.

The rearrangement joins TRBV9 to TRBJ2-5; 11 positions match TRBD2. The germline CDR1 and CDR2 sequences are SGDLS and YYNGEE. Unmatched junction bases numbered 7, after V lost 2 bases and J lost 1 base. CDR3 length: 17 residues. CDR3 sequence (DNA): TGTGCCAGCAGCGTGGATCTAGCGGGGGGTATCCAAGAGACCCAGTACTTC. This gives the protein CASSVDLAGGIQETQYF.

The table lists this clone with a count of one. DNA for the CDR3: TGTGCCAGCACCCCTAAGACAGAGAGCTCCTACGAGCAGTACTTC. Translation gives CASTPKTESSYEQYF. J is TRBJ2-7 and V is TRBV27, with TRBD1 as a possible D gene (5 bases). This CDR3 spans 15 amino acids. The germline V gene has CDR1 MNHEY and CDR2 SMNVEV (reference sequence). Trimming removed 7 bases from V and 0 bases from J, with 16 bases in between.

This chain joins TRBV19 and TRBJ2-7; D is possibly TRBD1 (5 bases). CDR1 is LNHDA and CDR2 is SQIVND in the germline V gene (reference sequence). The V end lost 1 base, the J end lost 3 bases, and 13 bases lay between the germline ends. The CDR3 covers 15 residues. Here the CDR3 reads CASSIGVGRDYEQYF. The CDR3 nucleotides read TGTGCCAGTAGTATAGGTGTTGGCAGGGACTACGAGCAGTACTTC.

V usage is TRBV5-8 and J usage is TRBJ1-1; TRBD1 agrees at 9 bases. With V trimmed by 1 base and J by 4 bases, 8 bases remained unmatched. Germline loops: CDR1 SGHTS, CDR2 YDEGEE. This CDR3 comprises 16 residues. The chain's CDR3 is CASSLFGTGIGTEAFF. Written as DNA, the CDR3 is TGTGCCAGCAGCTTGTTTGGGACAGGGATTGGCACTGAAGCTTTCTTT.

This clone was counted between two and nine times. The V and J genes are TRBV18 and TRBJ1-2; 8 positions match TRBD1. CDR1 is KGHSH, CDR2 LQKENI, per germline. The CDR3 is made up of 12 amino acids. The junction had 1 base not matched to a gene; V was cut back by 4 bases and J by 6 bases. CDR3 region: CASSLDRDGYTF. In DNA, the CDR3 is TGTGCCAGCTCACTGGACAGGGATGGCTACACCTTC.

The V and J genes are TRBV2 and TRBJ1-1; D uncertain. V was trimmed by 4 bases and J by 3 bases, leaving 6 bases between them. The CDR3 is 12 residues long. From germline, CDR1 is SNHLY and CDR2 FYNNEI. The CDR3 region has the DNA TGTGCCAGCAGTGCACGGTACACTGAAGCTTTCTTT. Translated: CASSARYTEAFF. Supplemented by reference TRBV2 and TRBJ1-1, the full variable domain reads EPEVTQTPSHQVTQMGQEVILRCVPISNHLYFYWYRQILGQKVEFLVSFYNNEISEKSEIFDDQFSVERPDGSNFTLKIRSTKLEDSAMYFCASSARYTEAFFGQGTRLTVV.

This clone turned up a few times. This chain links TRBV7-9 with TRBJ1-2, with TRBD1 matching over 9 bases. CDR1 and CDR2 from the germline V gene are SEHNR and FQNEAQ (reference sequence). The length of the CDR3 is 13 residues. The V gene end was trimmed by 4 bases and the J gene end by 5 bases; junction bases not matched to a gene: 2. CDR3 sequence: CASSSTGGYGYTF. Written as DNA, the CDR3 is TGTGCCAGCAGCTCGACAGGGGGGTATGGCTACACCTTC.

Only a few counts were recorded for this clone. The CDR3 is CASSGVASYEQYF. In DNA form, the CDR3 reads TGTGCCAGTAGCGGGGTGGCCTCCTACGAGCAGTACTTC. The rearrangement links TRBV19 to TRBJ2-7; a weak D match, TRBD2 (5 bases). Germline lookup yields CDR1 LNHDA and CDR2 SQIVND (reference sequence). The CDR3 loop spans 13 amino acids. V was cut by 6 bases and J by 0 bases, with 9 bases left in between.